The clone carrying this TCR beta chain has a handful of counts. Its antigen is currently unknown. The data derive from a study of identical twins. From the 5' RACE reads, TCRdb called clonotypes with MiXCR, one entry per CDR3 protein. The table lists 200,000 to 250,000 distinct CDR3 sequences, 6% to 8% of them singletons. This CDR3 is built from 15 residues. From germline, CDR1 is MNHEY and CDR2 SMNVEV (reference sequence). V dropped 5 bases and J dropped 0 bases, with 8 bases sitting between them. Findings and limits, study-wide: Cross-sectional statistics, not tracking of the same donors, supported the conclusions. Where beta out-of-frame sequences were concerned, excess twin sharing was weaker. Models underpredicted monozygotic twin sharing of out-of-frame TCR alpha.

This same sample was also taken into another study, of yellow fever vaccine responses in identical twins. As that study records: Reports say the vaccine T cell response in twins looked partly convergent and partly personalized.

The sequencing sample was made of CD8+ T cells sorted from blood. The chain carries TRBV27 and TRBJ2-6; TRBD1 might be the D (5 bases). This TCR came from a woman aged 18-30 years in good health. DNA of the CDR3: TGTGCCAGCAGTCCTGACAGCTCTGGGGCCAACGTCCTGACTTTC. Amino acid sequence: CASSPDSSGANVLTF. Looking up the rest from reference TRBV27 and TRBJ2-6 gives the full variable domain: EAQVTQNPRYLITVTGKKLTVTCSQNMNHEYMSWYRQDPGLGLRQIYYSMNVEVTDKGDVPEGYKVSRKEKRNFPLILESPSPNQTSLYFCASSPDSSGANVLTFGAGSRLTVL.